This entry lists 22 T cell receptor beta chains sequenced from one sample in a study of blood T cell repertoires in COVID-19. Profiled with immunoSEQ multiplex PCR; TCRdb holds only in-frame clones, not every one. The profile shows about 160,000 clones, roughly nine tenths of them singletons. The material sequenced was peripheral blood. The source of these receptors is an older woman with acute or convalescent COVID-19.

The chain combines TRBV4-1 with TRBJ1-2, with D possibly TRBD1 on 6 matching bases. The ends were cut back, 6 bases at V and 0 bases at J, with 17 bases in the middle. The CDR3 consists of 16 residues. CDR1 and CDR2 from the germline V gene are MGHRA and YSYEKL. The CDR3 region has the DNA TGCGCCAGCAGGGGGGGGGCGGGACGCCCTAACTATGGCTACACCTTC. Translating gives CASRGGAGRPNYGYTF.

This clone was detected once. The chain carries TRBV6-2 or TRBV6-3 and TRBJ2-4; 14 bases agree with TRBD2. The CDR3 covers 20 residues. Germline V CDR1 and CDR2: MNHEY, SVGEGT. V trimming: 1 base; J trimming: 3 bases; junction bases outside the gene matches: 11. CDR3 sequence: CASSYFTRLAGGRDKNIQYF. As DNA, the CDR3 is TGTGCCAGCAGTTACTTCACCCGACTAGCGGGGGGGCGGGACAAAAACATTCAGTACTTC.

The rearrangement uses TRBV4-3 and TRBJ1-1; D unresolved. The germline gives CDR1 LGHNA, CDR2 YSLEER. Trimming took 0 bases from V and 2 from J, leaving 7 bases between them. The CDR3 totals 14 residues. Written as DNA, the CDR3 is TGCGCCAGCAGCCAAGAAGAGTTCAACACTGAAGCTTTCTTT. Translating it yields CASSQEEFNTEAFF.

This clone was counted a single time. The chain is built from TRBV3-1 (or the pseudogene TRBV3-2) and TRBJ2-7; the D is unclear. The CDR3 sequence is 11 residues long. V lost 4 bases and J lost 3, with 4 bases in between. CDR1 is LGHDT and CDR2 is YNNKEL in the germline V gene (reference sequence). DNA of the CDR3: TGTGCCAGCAGCCTCAACTACGAGCAGTACTTC. Residues: CASSLNYEQYF.

For this clone: The sample carries other DNA sequences with the same CDR3. V gene TRBV5-1 combines with J gene TRBJ2-7; TRBD1 agrees at 7 bases. The CDR3 is made up of 15 amino acids. Looked up from germline, CDR1 is SGHRS and CDR2 is YFSETQ. Trimming cost V 0 bases and J 0 bases; bases outside gene matches: 3. The CDR3 nucleotides read TGCGCCAGCAGCTTGGGGACAGGAGGCTCCTACGAGCAGTACTTC. Translation: CASSLGTGGSYEQYF.

The genes are TRBV2 and TRBJ1-2; D not certain. The CDR3 totals 14 residues. Germline assignment: CDR1 SNHLY and CDR2 FYNNEI. Trimming left V 6 bases short and J 5 bases short, with 16 bases between. The CDR3 region has the DNA TGTGCCAGCAGATCGCTGGGGTCGGGATATGGCTACACCTTC. Protein sequence: CASRSLGSGYGYTF.

The chain recombines TRBV5-4 with TRBJ2-3; 12 bases are shared with TRBD2. Germline V CDR1 and CDR2: SGHNT, YYREEE (reference sequence). The trim removed 5 bases at V and 1 base at J, leaving 5 bases unmatched. The CDR3 sequence is 16 residues long. CDR3 bases: TGTGCCAGCAGTTTAAGACTAGCGGGGGGCACAGATACGCAGTATTTT. Its protein product is CASSLRLAGGTDTQYF.

In this sample, this clone turned up once. The rearrangement links TRBV28 to TRBJ1-5, with 9 bases matching TRBD1. The CDR3 has 15 residues. The germline V gene has CDR1 MDHEN and CDR2 SYDVKM. V lost 5 bases and J lost 5; bases outside the gene matches: 7. The chain's CDR3 is CASSRTGQGYQPQHF. CDR3 nucleotide sequence: TGTGCCAGCAGTCGAACGGGACAGGGTTATCAGCCCCAGCATTTT.

V usage is TRBV18 and J usage is TRBJ1-2, with a tentative D call TRBD1 (5 bases). The CDR3 sequence is 14 residues long. Germline V CDR1 and CDR2: KGHSH, LQKENI. V was pared by 3 bases and J by 8 bases, with 16 bases between. The DNA for the CDR3 is TGTGCCAGCTCACCCCGTGGGGAAAGGGGAGGCTACACCTTC. This gives the protein CASSPRGERGGYTF. The full variable domain, with the rest looked up from reference TRBV18 and TRBJ1-2, is NAGVMQNPRHLVRRRGQEARLRCSPMKGHSHVYWYRQLPEEGLKFMVYLQKENIIDESGMPKERFSAEFPKEGPSILRIQQVVRGDSAAYFCASSPRGERGGYTFGSGTRLTVV.

The chain joins TRBV5-5 to TRBJ1-2; D is unclear. The CDR3 has 12 amino acids. With 4 bases removed from V and 2 bases from J, the gap between germline ends came to 6 bases. Germline CDR1 SGHKS, CDR2 YYEKEE (reference sequence). The CDR3 region is CASSEQNYGYTF. Written as DNA, the CDR3 is TGTGCCAGCAGCGAACAGAACTATGGCTACACCTTC.

CDR3 sequence reads: CASSLKGVHEQYF. Written as DNA, the CDR3 is TGTGCCAGCAGCTTGAAGGGAGTCCACGAGCAGTACTTC. The rearrangement joins TRBV7-9 to TRBJ2-7; TRBD2 might be the D (5 bases). Deletions cut 3 bases from V and 5 bases from J, with 11 bases between. The CDR3 has 13 residues. In germline, CDR1 is SEHNR, CDR2 FQNEAQ (reference sequence).

This rearrangement joins TRBV6-2 or TRBV6-3 to TRBJ1-5; TRBD1 is a possible D gene (6 bases). Trimming shortened V by 6 bases and J by 10 bases, and 16 bases separated the two germline ends. CDR1 is MNHEY and CDR2 is SVGEGT in the germline V gene. CDR3 length equals 13 residues. CDR3 loop: CASSRDTSYPQHF. The CDR3 nucleotides are TGTGCCAGCAGCCGGGACACCTCATACCCCCAGCATTTT.

In DNA form, the CDR3 reads TGCGCCAGCAGGGCTGGCGAGGCTCCAGATACGCAGTATTTT. Its protein is CASRAGEAPDTQYF. The chain carries TRBV5-1 and TRBJ2-3; the D is unclear. This CDR3 comprises 14 residues. V dropped 5 bases and J dropped 4 bases, with 14 bases sitting between them. Germline CDR1 SGHRS, CDR2 YFSETQ.

This chain uses TRBV4-3 with TRBJ1-3; possible D gene TRBD1, 6 bases. Germline V gives CDR1 LGHNA, CDR2 YSLEER. V was clipped by 0 bases and J by 1 base, with 13 bases between them. This CDR3 is 17 amino acids long. The CDR3 reads CASSQDPRGASGNTIYF. CDR3 bases: TGCGCCAGCAGCCAAGATCCCCGGGGGGCGTCTGGAAACACCATATATTTT.

The V and J genes are TRBV2 and TRBJ2-5, with D hard to call. The CDR3 is 14 residues long. CDR1 and CDR2 from the germline V gene are SNHLY and FYNNEI. The V and J ends lost 5 bases and 5 bases respectively, with 15 bases between them. The chain's CDR3 is CASSSQTWRETQYF. CDR3 in DNA: TGTGCCAGCAGTTCGCAGACTTGGCGGGAGACCCAGTACTTC.

This clone was observed a handful of times. The V gene is TRBV9, the J gene TRBJ2-1, with 8 nucleotides matching TRBD2. J lost 0 bases, V lost 0 bases, and 5 bases had no gene match. The CDR3 spans 17 residues. CDR1 and CDR2 (germline): SGDLS, YYNGEE. As DNA, the CDR3 is TGTGCCAGCAGCGTAGGGGGCGGGAGGAGCTCCTACAATGAGCAGTTCTTC. It encodes CASSVGGGRSSYNEQFF.

The rearrangement links TRBV7-9 to TRBJ2-7; maybe TRBD1 (5 bases). Trimming pared 3 bases from V and 1 base from J, leaving 13 bases between. Looked up from germline, CDR1 is SEHNR and CDR2 is FQNEAQ (reference sequence). CDR3 length equals 15 residues. The CDR3 DNA is TGTGCCAGCAGCTTTGATAGGGGAAGGTCCTACGAGCAGTACTTC. This encodes CASSFDRGRSYEQYF.

This clone turned up a few times. V usage is TRBV29-1 and J usage is TRBJ1-1; D possibly corresponds to TRBD1 (5 bases). V was cut by 6 bases and J by 5 bases, with 10 bases left in between. Germline V CDR1 and CDR2: SQVTM, ANQGSEA. The CDR3 sequence is 11 residues long. For the CDR3, the DNA is TGCAGCGTGGGGGAGGGTACTGAAGCTTTCTTT. Its protein product is CSVGEGTEAFF.

The J gene is TRBJ2-7, the V gene TRBV11-2; 9 bases match TRBD1. The germline V gene has CDR1 SGHAT and CDR2 FQNNGV. The V gene end was trimmed by 4 bases and the J gene end by 1 base; junction bases not matched to a gene: 2. This CDR3 comprises 14 residues. The CDR3 coding sequence is TGTGCCAGCAGCTCCGGGACAGGGTCCTACGAGCAGTACTTC. This gives the protein CASSSGTGSYEQYF.

The chain combines TRBV5-1 with TRBJ2-2; D call uncertain. Trimming took 2 bases from V and 4 from J, leaving 12 bases between them. The CDR3 runs 15 residues. Germline V gives CDR1 SGHRS, CDR2 YFSETQ. Written as DNA, the CDR3 is TGCGCCAGCAGCTTCACTATACTTACCACCGGGGAGCTGTTTTTT. Translated: CASSFTILTTGELFF.

The chain uses TRBV28 and TRBJ1-2; 7 positions match TRBD1. V lost 6 bases to trimming and J lost 0 bases; unmatched junction nucleotides: 10. The CDR3 covers 16 residues. Germline V CDR1 and CDR2: MDHEN, SYDVKM. The CDR3 DNA sequence: TGTGCCAGCAGCTCCTCCGGGACAGAAGCTAACTATGGCTACACCTTC. Translated: CASSSSGTEANYGYTF.

V gene TRBV5-6 combines with J gene TRBJ1-1, with TRBD1 matching 8 bases. This CDR3 has 15 amino acids. From germline, CDR1 is SGHDT and CDR2 YYEEEE. J gave up 7 bases and V 7 bases, and 15 bases lay outside the gene matches. CDR3 region: CASCNLDRGGCEAFF. The CDR3 DNA follows: TGTGCCAGCTGTAACTTAGACAGGGGAGGTTGTGAAGCTTTCTTT.